A selection of T cell receptor beta chains follows, all from one sample in a study of T cell repertoires in cytomegalovirus infection. One entry per CDR3 protein, called by TCRdb with MiXCR from the reads. The repertoire includes approximately 770,000 distinct CDR3 sequences, 25% to 30% of them detected once, and around 14% sits in the top ten. These receptors have no identified antigens. The sample here was cultured CD8+ T cells from PBMCs, taken from culture after CMV antigen stimulation. Receptors originate from a human donor in good health (CMV status not recorded). Some clones in this sample may be carry-over from other donors' samples. The CDR3 runs from the conserved cysteine through the conserved F or W. The D gene is left open where the match is weak. Not all rows give a size; the values are once, few, many and, for expanded clones, a class.

v_gene	len	d_gene	j_gene	abundance	CDR3aa	CDR3nt
TRBV11-2	13	.	TRBJ1-1	few	CASSLRVGLEAFF	TGTGCCAGCAGCCTCCGGGTGGGCCTTGAAGCTTTCTTT
TRBV6-5	16	TRBD2	TRBJ2-5	.	CASSYYTSGGRETQYF	TGTGCCAGCAGTTACTATACTAGCGGGGGACGAGAGACCCAGTACTTC
TRBV19	16	.	TRBJ2-2	.	CASSIWGAGIAGELFF	TGTGCCAGTAGTATATGGGGGGCCGGGATAGCCGGGGAGCTGTTTTTT
TRBV12-5	16	.	TRBJ1-3	.	CASGLVAYPGGNTIYF	TGTGCTAGTGGTTTGGTAGCTTATCCGGGGGGAAACACCATATATTTT
TRBV7-9	14	.	TRBJ2-1	.	CASSLDSGKGEQFF	TGTGCCAGCAGCTTAGACAGTGGTAAAGGTGAGCAGTTCTTC
TRBV20-1	14	.	TRBJ1-1	few	CSARVVGDVGEAFF	TGCAGTGCTAGAGTCGTGGGGGATGTGGGTGAAGCTTTCTTT
TRBV12-3/TRBV12-4	14	TRBD2	TRBJ2-3	few	CASSPVGGVATQYF	TGTGCCAGCAGTCCCGTTGGGGGGGTTGCTACGCAGTATTTT
TRBV6-5	14	.	TRBJ2-2	few	CASSWDTDTGELFF	TGTGCCAGCAGTTGGGACACGGACACCGGGGAGCTGTTTTTT
TRBV6-5	19	TRBD1	TRBJ2-1	few	CASSYEGPWTGSRHNEQFF	TGTGCCAGCAGTTACGAGGGTCCTTGGACAGGGTCTCGACACAATGAGCAGTTCTTC
TRBV28	14	.	TRBJ1-1	few	CASSLSTVQTEAFF	TGTGCCAGCAGTTTAAGTACAGTCCAGACTGAAGCTTTCTTT
TRBV11-3	14	TRBD2	TRBJ2-5	many	CASSSSGGEETQYF	TGTGCCAGCAGCTCTTCTGGGGGGGAAGAGACCCAGTACTTC
TRBV10-3	15	.	TRBJ1-5	.	CAISGNRGVRQPQHF	TGTGCCATCAGTGGTAATCGAGGTGTACGTCAGCCCCAGCATTTT
TRBV28	15	.	TRBJ1-1	many	CASSFRGALNTEAFF	TGTGCCAGCAGTTTTCGGGGGGCGTTGAACACTGAAGCTTTCTTT
TRBV12-3/TRBV12-4	16	TRBD2	TRBJ2-5	.	CASSFTGLAPQETQYF	TGTGCCAGCAGTTTTACGGGACTAGCACCACAAGAGACCCAGTACTTC
TRBV11-2	15	.	TRBJ2-3	few	CASRLSSQGLDTQYF	TGTGCCAGCAGATTGTCCTCCCAGGGCTTAGATACGCAGTATTTT
TRBV9	15	.	TRBJ2-5	once	CASSVAGMRGETQYF	TGTGCCAGCAGCGTAGCTGGGATGAGGGGAGAGACCCAGTACTTC
TRBV19	15	.	TRBJ2-1	few	CASSPMGVSYNEQFF	TGTGCCAGTAGTCCAATGGGGGTCTCCTACAATGAGCAGTTCTTC
TRBV19	15	.	TRBJ2-2	.	CASSNTPFAAGELFF	TGTGCCAGTAGTAACACTCCCTTCGCGGCCGGGGAGCTGTTTTTT
TRBV6-4	14	.	TRBJ2-2	.	CASSDSLEIGELFF	TGTGCCAGCAGTGACTCGTTAGAGATCGGGGAGCTGTTTTTT
TRBV6-6	16	TRBD1	TRBJ2-1	.	CASSYSVTGSINEQFF	TGTGCCAGCAGTTACTCAGTGACAGGGTCTATCAATGAGCAGTTCTTC
TRBV5-6	15	.	TRBJ1-5	.	CASSSYYLGNQPQHF	TGTGCCAGCAGCTCCTACTATTTGGGGAATCAGCCCCAGCATTTT
TRBV19	15	.	TRBJ1-5	once	CASSRFGMGNQPQHF	TGTGCCAGTAGTAGGTTTGGTATGGGCAATCAGCCCCAGCATTTT
TRBV25-1	13	.	TRBJ1-1	.	CASSDSGLTEAFF	TGTGCCAGCAGTGATTCCGGGCTAACTGAAGCTTTCTTT
TRBV5-6	14	.	TRBJ2-1	few	CASSLQIPYNEQFF	TGTGCCAGCAGCTTACAGATACCATACAATGAGCAGTTCTTC
TRBV20-1	16	TRBD2	TRBJ2-3	.	CSARATSGGLEDTQYF	TGCAGTGCTAGGGCGACTAGCGGGGGGTTAGAAGATACGCAGTATTTT
TRBV9	15	TRBD2	TRBJ2-3	.	CASSSRGGHVDTQYF	TGTGCCAGCAGCTCTCGGGGGGGCCATGTAGATACGCAGTATTTT
TRBV7-9	17	.	TRBJ1-4	.	CASSLAHRGGHREKLFF	TGTGCCAGCAGCTTAGCCCACCGGGGGGGACACCGGGAAAAACTGTTTTTT